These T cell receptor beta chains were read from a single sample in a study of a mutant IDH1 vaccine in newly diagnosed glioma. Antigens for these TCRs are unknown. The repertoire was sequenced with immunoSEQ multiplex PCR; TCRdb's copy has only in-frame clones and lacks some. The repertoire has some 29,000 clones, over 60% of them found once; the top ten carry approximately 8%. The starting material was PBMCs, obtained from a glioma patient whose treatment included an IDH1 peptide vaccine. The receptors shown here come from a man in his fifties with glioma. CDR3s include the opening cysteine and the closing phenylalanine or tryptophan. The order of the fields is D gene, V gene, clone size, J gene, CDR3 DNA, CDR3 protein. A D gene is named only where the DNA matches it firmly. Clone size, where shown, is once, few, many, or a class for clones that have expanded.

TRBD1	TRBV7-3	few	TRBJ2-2	TGTGCCAGCAGCTTAGGGACAGGGGGTCCGAACACCGGGGAGCTGTTTTTT	CASSLGTGGPNTGELFF
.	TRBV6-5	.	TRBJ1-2	TGTGCCAGCATTGATTGGTCGGGTAACTATGGCTACACCTTC	CASIDWSGNYGYTF
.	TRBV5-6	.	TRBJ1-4	TGTGCCAGCAGCCCAGGAACAACTATAGGGGAAAAACTGTTTTTT	CASSPGTTIGEKLFF
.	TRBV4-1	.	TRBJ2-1	TGCGCCAGCAGCCAAGGGATGGAAAACAATGAGCAGTTCTTC	CASSQGMENNEQFF
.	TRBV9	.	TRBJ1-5	TGTGCCAGCAGCGTAGAAGGTGGGCCCCAGCATTTT	CASSVEGGPQHF
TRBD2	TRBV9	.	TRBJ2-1	TGTGCCAGCAGCGGGGGGACTAGCGGCTACAATGAGCAGTTCTTC	CASSGGTSGYNEQFF
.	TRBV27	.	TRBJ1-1	TGTGCCAGCAGTTTCGGGGGGGTCAGTGAAGCTTTCTTT	CASSFGGVSEAFF
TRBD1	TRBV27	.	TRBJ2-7	TGTGCCAGCAGCCCGACAGGGGGGTTCTCCTACGAGCAGTACTTC	CASSPTGGFSYEQYF
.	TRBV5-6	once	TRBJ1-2	TGTGCCAGCAGCTTGGGCCGAGGGAGGGATGGCTACACCTTC	CASSLGRGRDGYTF
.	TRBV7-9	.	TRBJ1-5	TGTGCCAGCAGCTTAGCGGAGTGGCAGCCCCAGCATTTT	CASSLAEWQPQHF
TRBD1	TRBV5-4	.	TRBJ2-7	TGTGCCAGCAGCTACGACAGGGGCTCCTACGAGCAGTACTTC	CASSYDRGSYEQYF
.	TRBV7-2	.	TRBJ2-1	TGTGCCAGCAGTGCGACTTTGCATGAGCAGTTCTTC	CASSATLHEQFF